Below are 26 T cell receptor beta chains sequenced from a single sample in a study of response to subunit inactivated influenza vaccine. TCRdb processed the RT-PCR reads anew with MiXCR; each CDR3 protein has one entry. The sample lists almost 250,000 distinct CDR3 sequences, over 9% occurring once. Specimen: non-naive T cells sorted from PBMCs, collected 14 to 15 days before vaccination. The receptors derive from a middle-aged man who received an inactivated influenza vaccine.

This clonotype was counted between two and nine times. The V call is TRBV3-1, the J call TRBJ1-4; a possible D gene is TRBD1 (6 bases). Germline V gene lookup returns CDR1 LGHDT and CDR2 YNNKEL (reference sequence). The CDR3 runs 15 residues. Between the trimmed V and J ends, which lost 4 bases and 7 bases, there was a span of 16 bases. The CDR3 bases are TGTGCCAGCAGCCCCAGCGGGGGCAGGAGTGAAAAACTGTTTTTT. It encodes CASSPSGGRSEKLFF.

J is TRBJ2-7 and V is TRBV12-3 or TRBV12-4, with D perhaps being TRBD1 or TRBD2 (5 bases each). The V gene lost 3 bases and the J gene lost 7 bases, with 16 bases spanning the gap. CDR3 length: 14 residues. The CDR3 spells CASSFGAGVREQYF. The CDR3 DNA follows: TGTGCCAGCAGTTTCGGGGCAGGCGTCCGGGAGCAGTACTTC.

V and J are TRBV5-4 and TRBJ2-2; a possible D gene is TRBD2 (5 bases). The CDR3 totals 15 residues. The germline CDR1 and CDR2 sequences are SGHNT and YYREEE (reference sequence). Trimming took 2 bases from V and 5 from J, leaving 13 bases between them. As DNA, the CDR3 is TGTGCCAGCAGCTTTGAGGGATTATCTACCGGGGAGCTGTTTTTT. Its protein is CASSFEGLSTGELFF. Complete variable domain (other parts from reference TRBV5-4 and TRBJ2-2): ETGVTQSPTHLIKTRGQQVTLRCSSQSGHNTVSWYQQALGQGPQFIFQYYREEENGRGNFPPRFSGLQFPNYSSELNVNALELDDSALYLCASSFEGLSTGELFFGEGSRLTVL.

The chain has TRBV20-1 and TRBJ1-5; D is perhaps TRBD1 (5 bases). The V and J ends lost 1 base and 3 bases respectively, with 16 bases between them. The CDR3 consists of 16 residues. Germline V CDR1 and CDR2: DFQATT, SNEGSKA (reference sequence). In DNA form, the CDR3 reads TGCAGTGCTAGAGCCCCTTGGGGGGGAACCAATCAGCCCCAGCATTTT. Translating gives CSARAPWGGTNQPQHF.

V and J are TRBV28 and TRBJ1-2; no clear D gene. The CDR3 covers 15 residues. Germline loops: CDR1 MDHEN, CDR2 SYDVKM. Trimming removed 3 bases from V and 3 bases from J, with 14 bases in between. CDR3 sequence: CASSFTARFDYGYTF. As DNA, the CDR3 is TGTGCCAGCAGTTTTACAGCCCGGTTTGACTATGGCTACACCTTC.

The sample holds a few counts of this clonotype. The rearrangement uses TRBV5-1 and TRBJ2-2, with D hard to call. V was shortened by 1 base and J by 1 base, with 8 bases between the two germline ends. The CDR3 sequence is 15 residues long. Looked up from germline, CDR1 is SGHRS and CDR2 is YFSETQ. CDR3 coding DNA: TGCGCCAGCAGCTTGCGGCTACAGAACACCGGGGAGCTGTTTTTT. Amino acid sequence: CASSLRLQNTGELFF.

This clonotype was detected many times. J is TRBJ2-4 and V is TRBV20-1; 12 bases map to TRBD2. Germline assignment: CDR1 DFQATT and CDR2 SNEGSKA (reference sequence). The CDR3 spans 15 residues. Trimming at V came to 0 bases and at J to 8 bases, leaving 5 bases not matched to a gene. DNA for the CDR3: TGCAGTGCTAGAGATTTGACTAGCGGGAGTGACATTCAGTACTTC. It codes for CSARDLTSGSDIQYF.

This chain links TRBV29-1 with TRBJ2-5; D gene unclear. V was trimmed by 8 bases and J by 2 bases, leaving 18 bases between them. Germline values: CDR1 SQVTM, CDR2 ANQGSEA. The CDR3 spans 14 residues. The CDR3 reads CSIHQQNLQETQYF. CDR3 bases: TGCAGCATCCATCAGCAGAATCTACAAGAGACCCAGTACTTC.

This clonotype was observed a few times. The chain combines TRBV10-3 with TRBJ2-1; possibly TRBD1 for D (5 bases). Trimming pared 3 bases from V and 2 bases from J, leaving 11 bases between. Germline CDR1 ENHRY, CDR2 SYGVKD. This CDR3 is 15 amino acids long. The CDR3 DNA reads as TGTGCCATCAGTGACAGGGAAGGGGCCTACAATGAGCAGTTCTTC. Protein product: CAISDREGAYNEQFF.

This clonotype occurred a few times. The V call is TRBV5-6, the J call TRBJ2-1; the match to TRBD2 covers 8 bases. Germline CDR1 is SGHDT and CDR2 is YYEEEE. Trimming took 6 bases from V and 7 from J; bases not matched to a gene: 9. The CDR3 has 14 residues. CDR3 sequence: CASTLLAGLNEQFF. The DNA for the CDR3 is TGTGCCAGCACCCTTTTAGCGGGGTTGAATGAGCAGTTCTTC.

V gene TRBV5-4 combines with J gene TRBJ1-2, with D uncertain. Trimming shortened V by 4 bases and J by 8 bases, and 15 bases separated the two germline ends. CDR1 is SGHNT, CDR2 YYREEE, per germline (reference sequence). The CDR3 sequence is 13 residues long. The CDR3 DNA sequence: TGTGCCAGCAGCCCTGACCGGAAGTCGGGCTACACCTTC. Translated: CASSPDRKSGYTF.

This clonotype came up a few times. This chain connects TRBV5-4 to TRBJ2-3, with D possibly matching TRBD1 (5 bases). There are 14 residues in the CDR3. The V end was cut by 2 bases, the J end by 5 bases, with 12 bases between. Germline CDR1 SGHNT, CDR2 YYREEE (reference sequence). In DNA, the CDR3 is TGTGCCAGCAGCTTCAGGGAAGCCCAAGATACGCAGTATTTT. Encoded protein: CASSFREAQDTQYF.

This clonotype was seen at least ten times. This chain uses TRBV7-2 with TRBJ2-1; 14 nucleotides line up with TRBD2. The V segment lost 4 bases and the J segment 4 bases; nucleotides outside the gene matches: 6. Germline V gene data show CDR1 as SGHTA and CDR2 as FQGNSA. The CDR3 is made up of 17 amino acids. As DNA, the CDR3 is TGTGCCAGCAGCTCCACGGGGACTAGCGGGGGTTACAATGAGCAGTTCTTC. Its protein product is CASSSTGTSGGYNEQFF.

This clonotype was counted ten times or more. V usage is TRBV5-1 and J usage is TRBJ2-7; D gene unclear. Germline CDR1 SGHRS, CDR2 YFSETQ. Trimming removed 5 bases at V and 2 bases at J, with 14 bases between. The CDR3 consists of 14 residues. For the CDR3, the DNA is TGCGCCAGCAGACCTCTCGCGGCGACCTACGAGCAGTACTTC. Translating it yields CASRPLAATYEQYF. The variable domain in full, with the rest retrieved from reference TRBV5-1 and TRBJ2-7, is KAGVTQTPRYLIKTRGQQVTLSCSPISGHRSVSWYQQTPGQGLQFLFEYFSETQRNKGNFPGRFSGRQFSNSRSEMNVSTLELGDSALYLCASRPLAATYEQYFGPGTRLTVT.

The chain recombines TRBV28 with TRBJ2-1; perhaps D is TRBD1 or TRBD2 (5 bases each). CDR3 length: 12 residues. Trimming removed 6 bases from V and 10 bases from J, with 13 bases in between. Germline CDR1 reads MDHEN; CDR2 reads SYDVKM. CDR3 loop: CASSLLRGEQFF. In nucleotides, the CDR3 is TGTGCCAGCAGCCTCCTTCGGGGCGAGCAGTTCTTC.

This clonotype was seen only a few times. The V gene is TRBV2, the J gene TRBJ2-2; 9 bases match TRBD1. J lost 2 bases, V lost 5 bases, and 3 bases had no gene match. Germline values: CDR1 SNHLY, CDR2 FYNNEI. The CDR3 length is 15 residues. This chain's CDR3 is CASSRDRANTGELFF. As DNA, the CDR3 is TGTGCCAGCAGTCGGGACAGGGCAAACACCGGGGAGCTGTTTTTT.

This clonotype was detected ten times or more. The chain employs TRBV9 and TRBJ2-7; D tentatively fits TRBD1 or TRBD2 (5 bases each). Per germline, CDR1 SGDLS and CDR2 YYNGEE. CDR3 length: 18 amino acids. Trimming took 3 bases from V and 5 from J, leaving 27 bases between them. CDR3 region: CASSAIHVPGLLSNEQYF. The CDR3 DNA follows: TGTGCCAGCAGCGCGATCCACGTCCCGGGGCTTCTTTCGAACGAGCAGTACTTC.

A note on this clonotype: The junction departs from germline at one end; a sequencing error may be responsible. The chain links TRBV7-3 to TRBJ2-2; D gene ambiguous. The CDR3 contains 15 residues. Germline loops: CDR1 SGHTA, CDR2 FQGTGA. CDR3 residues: CSSSLMGSLGGELFF. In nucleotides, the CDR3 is TGTTCCAGCAGCTTAATGGGAAGCCTGGGCGGGGAGCTGTTTTTT.

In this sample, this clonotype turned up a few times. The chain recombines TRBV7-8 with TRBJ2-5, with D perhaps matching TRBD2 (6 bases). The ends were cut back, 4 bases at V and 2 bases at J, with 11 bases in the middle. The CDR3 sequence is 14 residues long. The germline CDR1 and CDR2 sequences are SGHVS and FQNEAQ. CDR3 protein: CASSSKRVQETQYF. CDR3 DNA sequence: TGTGCCAGCAGCTCCAAGCGGGTACAAGAGACCCAGTACTTC. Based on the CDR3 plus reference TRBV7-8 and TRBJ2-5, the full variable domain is GAGVSQSPRYKVAKRGQDVALRCDPISGHVSLFWYQQALGQGPEFLTYFQNEAQLDKSGLPSDRFFAERPEGSVSTLKIQRTQQEDSAVYLCASSSKRVQETQYFGPGTRLLVL.

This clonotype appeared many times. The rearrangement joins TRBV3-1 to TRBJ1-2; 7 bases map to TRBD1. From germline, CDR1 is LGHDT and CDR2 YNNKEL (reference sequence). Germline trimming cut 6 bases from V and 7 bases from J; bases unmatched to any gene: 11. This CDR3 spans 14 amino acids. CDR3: CASSQGHRGSGYTF. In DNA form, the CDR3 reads TGTGCCAGCAGTCAGGGGCACAGGGGCTCTGGCTACACCTTC.

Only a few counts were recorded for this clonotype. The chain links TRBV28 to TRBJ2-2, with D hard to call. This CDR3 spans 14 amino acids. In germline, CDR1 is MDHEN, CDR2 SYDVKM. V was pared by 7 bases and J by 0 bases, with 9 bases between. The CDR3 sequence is CASTAPANTGELFF. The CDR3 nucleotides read TGTGCCAGCACAGCTCCTGCGAACACCGGGGAGCTGTTTTTT. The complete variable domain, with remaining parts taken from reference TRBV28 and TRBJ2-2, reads DVKVTQSSRYLVKRTGEKVFLECVQDMDHENMFWYRQDPGLGLRLIYFSYDVKMKEKGDIPEGYSVSREKKERFSLILESASTNQTSMYLCASTAPANTGELFFGEGSRLTVL.

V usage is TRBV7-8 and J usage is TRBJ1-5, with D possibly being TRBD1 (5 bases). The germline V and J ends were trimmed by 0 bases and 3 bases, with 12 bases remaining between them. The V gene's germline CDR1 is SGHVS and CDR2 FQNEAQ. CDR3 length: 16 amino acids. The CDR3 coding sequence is TGTGCCAGCAGCTTAGCTCCGGGGGGGAACAATCAGCCCCAGCATTTT. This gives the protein CASSLAPGGNNQPQHF.

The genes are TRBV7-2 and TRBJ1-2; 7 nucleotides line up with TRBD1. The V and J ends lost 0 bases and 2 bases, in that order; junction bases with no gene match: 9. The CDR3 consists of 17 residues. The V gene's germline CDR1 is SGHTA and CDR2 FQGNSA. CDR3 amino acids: CASSLATGRLANYGYTF. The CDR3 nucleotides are TGTGCCAGCAGCTTAGCGACAGGGAGGTTGGCCAACTATGGCTACACCTTC.

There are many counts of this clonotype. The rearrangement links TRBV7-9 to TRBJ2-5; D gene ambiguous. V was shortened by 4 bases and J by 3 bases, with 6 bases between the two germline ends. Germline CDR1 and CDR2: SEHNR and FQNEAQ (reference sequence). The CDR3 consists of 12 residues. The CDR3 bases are TGTGCCAGCAGCTCCTCGGAAGAGACCCAGTACTTC. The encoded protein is CASSSSEETQYF.

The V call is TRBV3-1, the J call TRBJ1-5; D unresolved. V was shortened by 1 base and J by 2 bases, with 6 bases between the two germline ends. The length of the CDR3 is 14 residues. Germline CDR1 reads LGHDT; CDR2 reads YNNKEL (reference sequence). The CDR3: CASSQAVGNQPQHF. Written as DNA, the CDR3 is TGTGCCAGCAGCCAAGCCGTAGGCAATCAGCCCCAGCATTTT. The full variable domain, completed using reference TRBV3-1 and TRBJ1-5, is DTAVSQTPKYLVTQMGNDKSIKCEQNLGHDTMYWYKQDSKKFLKIMFSYNNKELIINETVPNRFSPKSPDKAHLNLHINSLELGDSAVYFCASSQAVGNQPQHFGDGTRLSIL.

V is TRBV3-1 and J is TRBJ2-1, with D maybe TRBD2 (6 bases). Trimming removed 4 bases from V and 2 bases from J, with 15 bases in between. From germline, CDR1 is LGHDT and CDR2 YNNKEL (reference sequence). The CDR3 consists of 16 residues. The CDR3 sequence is CASSRRVEGPYNEQFF. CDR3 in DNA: TGTGCCAGCAGCCGAAGGGTGGAGGGACCCTACAATGAGCAGTTCTTC.